The next 23 T cell receptor beta chains were all read from a single sample in a study of T cell changes during pregnancy in multiple sclerosis. Clones were read by immunoSEQ multiplex PCR, and TCRdb kept only the in-frame ones, dropping some. The sample consists of around 29,000 clones, more than 75% of them appearing once. The sequencing used CD8+ T cells from peripheral blood mononuclear cells, collected after pregnancy. Source of these receptors: a female donor with multiple sclerosis, enrolled in a pregnancy study.

The CDR3 sequence is CASAWSPGTGRTYEQYF. CDR3 DNA sequence: TGTGCCAGCGCCTGGTCTCCGGGGACAGGGAGGACCTACGAGCAGTACTTC. The rearrangement uses TRBV27 and TRBJ2-7, with 9 nucleotides matching TRBD1. CDR3 length: 17 residues. Per the germline V gene, CDR1 is MNHEY and CDR2 is SMNVEV (reference sequence). J lost 2 bases, V lost 8 bases, and 16 bases had no gene match.

This clone has more than one count but fewer than ten. This chain joins TRBV5-1 and TRBJ2-1, with TRBD1 matching 8 bases. The CDR3 extends over 14 amino acids. Trimming cost V 5 bases and J 7 bases; bases outside gene matches: 8. Germline CDR1 is SGHRS and CDR2 is YFSETQ. The CDR3 DNA sequence: TGCGCCAGCAGGGACAGGGCTGAATTTAATGAGCAGTTCTTC. It codes for CASRDRAEFNEQFF.

This chain links TRBV5-1 with TRBJ2-1; D not resolved. Trimming removed 0 bases from V and 13 bases from J, with 11 bases in between. This CDR3 has 12 residues. Germline values: CDR1 SGHRS, CDR2 YFSETQ. Here the CDR3 DNA reads TGCGCCAGCAGCTTGGCCGGTGGTACCCAGTTCTTC. It translates to CASSLAGGTQFF. The full variable domain, completed using reference TRBV5-1 and TRBJ2-1, is KAGVTQTPRYLIKTRGQQVTLSCSPISGHRSVSWYQQTPGQGLQFLFEYFSETQRNKGNFPGRFSGRQFSNSRSEMNVSTLELGDSALYLCASSLAGGTQFFGPGTRLTVL.

The V call is TRBV6-4, the J call TRBJ2-3, with TRBD2 matching over 13 bases. CDR3 length equals 14 residues. Trimming took 4 bases from V and 5 from J; bases not matched to a gene: 0. Germline lookup yields CDR1 MRHNA and CDR2 SNTAGT. Written as DNA, the CDR3 is TGTGCCAGCAGTGGGACTAGCGGGGGAGATACGCAGTATTTT. The encoded protein is CASSGTSGGDTQYF.

The count of this clone is one. The chain uses TRBV6-5 and TRBJ1-1; 8 positions match TRBD1. The V segment lost 0 bases and the J segment 11 bases; nucleotides outside the gene matches: 2. The CDR3 consists of 12 residues. Germline CDR1 and CDR2: MNHEY and SVGAGI. The CDR3 reads CASSYSTGAAFF. The CDR3, as DNA: TGTGCCAGCAGTTACTCGACAGGGGCTGCTTTCTTT.

The chain employs TRBV30 and TRBJ1-5, with D perhaps TRBD1 (5 bases). Trimming took off 3 bases at V and 1 base at J, with 13 bases between the two ends. CDR1 and CDR2 (germline): GTSNPN, SVGIG (reference sequence). This CDR3 comprises 15 residues. Here the CDR3 reads CAWSLLQGSNQPQHF. The DNA for the CDR3 is TGTGCCTGGAGCCTTCTTCAGGGAAGCAATCAGCCCCAGCATTTT.

This chain joins TRBV6-4 and TRBJ2-2, with 8 bases aligning to TRBD2. Losses at the gene ends were 7 bases for V and 8 bases for J; bases not matched to a gene: 18. This CDR3 spans 17 amino acids. CDR1 is MRHNA and CDR2 is SNTAGT in the germline V gene. In DNA form, the CDR3 reads TGTGCCAGCACCCAATCCAGTAGCGGGGACACTACAGGGGAGCTGTTTTTT. Its translation is CASTQSSSGDTTGELFF.

This sequence joins TRBV6-6 and TRBJ2-3, with a weak D call TRBD2 (5 bases). The germline gives CDR1 MNHNY, CDR2 SVGAGI (reference sequence). This CDR3 is 16 amino acids long. The ends were cut back, 7 bases at V and 2 bases at J, with 19 bases in the middle. As DNA, the CDR3 is TGTGCCAGCACCCCCTGGGGAGCGGAAGACACAGATACGCAGTATTTT. Protein product: CASTPWGAEDTDTQYF.

This clone was detected once. The chain has TRBV7-3 and TRBJ2-5; TRBD2 matches at 12 bases. The junction had 11 bases not matched to a gene; V was cut back by 8 bases and J by 4 bases. The CDR3 has 16 amino acids. Germline V gene lookup returns CDR1 SGHTA and CDR2 FQGTGA. The CDR3, as DNA: TGTGCCAGCTTCAGGACTAGCGGGGCCCATGGAGAGACCCAGTACTTC. It specifies CASFRTSGAHGETQYF.

V gene TRBV6-5 combines with J gene TRBJ2-7; D call uncertain. The V gene lost 5 bases and the J gene lost 1 base, with 12 bases spanning the gap. Germline assignment: CDR1 MNHEY and CDR2 SVGAGI. The CDR3 is made up of 14 amino acids. CDR3 bases: TGTGCCAGCAGTACTGAGCAGGAATCCTACGAGCAGTACTTC. Protein product: CASSTEQESYEQYF.

The genes are TRBV7-9 and TRBJ2-1; TRBD1 aligns across 9 bases. The CDR3 loop spans 16 amino acids. The germline gives CDR1 SEHNR, CDR2 FQNEAQ (reference sequence). With V trimmed by 5 bases and J by 6 bases, 11 bases remained unmatched. The CDR3 region has the DNA TGTGCCAGCAGCGCTACCGGGACAGGGAGACTCAATGAGCAGTTCTTC. This gives the protein CASSATGTGRLNEQFF.

CDR3 in amino acids: CASRQGSSYEQYF. CDR3 bases: TGTGCCAGCCGACAGGGTAGCTCCTACGAGCAGTACTTC. The V and J genes are TRBV27 and TRBJ2-7; 7 bases match TRBD1. This CDR3 contains 13 residues. Germline V gene data show CDR1 as MNHEY and CDR2 as SMNVEV (reference sequence). V shed 8 bases and J 0 bases; nucleotides not matched to a gene: 4.

This rearrangement joins TRBV30 to TRBJ1-2, with 8 bases fitting TRBD1. Losses at the gene ends were 4 bases for V and 6 bases for J; bases not matched to a gene: 4. Germline-derived CDR1 and CDR2 are GTSNPN and SVGIG (reference sequence). There are 12 residues in the CDR3. The CDR3 nucleotides are TGTGCCTGGAATACAGGGGGAGATGGCTACACCTTC. It yields the protein CAWNTGGDGYTF. Supplemented by reference TRBV30 and TRBJ1-2, the full variable domain reads SQTIHQWPATLVQPVGSPLSLECTVEGTSNPNLYWYRQAAGRGLQLLFYSVGIGQISSEVPQNLSASRPQDRQFILSSKKLLLSDSGFYLCAWNTGGDGYTFGSGTRLTVV.

This clone is a singleton in its sample. This sequence joins TRBV15 and TRBJ2-7, with D tentatively TRBD1 (6 bases). Trimming stripped 5 bases from V and 7 bases from J, with 18 bases between. CDR3 length: 14 amino acids. Germline CDR1 reads LNHNV; CDR2 reads YYDKDF (reference sequence). CDR3 DNA: TGTGCCACCAGCTTGAGACAGGAGGTGGGAGAGCAGTACTTC. Translating it yields CATSLRQEVGEQYF. The variable domain in full, completed from reference TRBV15 and TRBJ2-7, reads DAMVIQNPRYQVTQFGKPVTLSCSQTLNHNVMYWYQQKSSQAPKLLFHYYDKDFNNEADTPDNFQSRRPNTSFCFLDIRSPGLGDTAMYLCATSLRQEVGEQYFGPGTRLTVT.

This rearrangement joins TRBV9 to TRBJ2-5; 12 nucleotides match TRBD2. CDR3 length: 15 residues. Germline V gene lookup returns CDR1 SGDLS and CDR2 YYNGEE. With V trimmed by 0 bases and J by 6 bases, 3 bases remained unmatched. As DNA, the CDR3 is TGTGCCAGCAGCGTAGCTAGCGGGGGGGCCAAGACCCAGTACTTC. Its protein product is CASSVASGGAKTQYF.

The V call is TRBV10-3, the J call TRBJ2-3; 8 bases are shared with TRBD2. CDR3 length: 15 residues. Germline CDR1 and CDR2: ENHRY and SYGVKD. V was clipped by 4 bases and J by 1 base; unmatched bases: 4. The chain's CDR3 is CAISGSRGGTDTQYF. DNA of the CDR3: TGTGCCATCAGTGGGTCGCGGGGGGGCACAGATACGCAGTATTTT.

The V and J genes are TRBV28 and TRBJ1-5, with D maybe TRBD1 (6 bases). This CDR3 has 17 residues. Germline CDR1 and CDR2: MDHEN and SYDVKM. V was cut by 3 bases and J by 5 bases, with 20 bases left in between. The CDR3, as DNA: TGTGCCAGCAGTTTTTTGTCCTGGGGGCAGGGTCATCAGCCCCAGCATTTT. Its protein product is CASSFLSWGQGHQPQHF.

This chain connects TRBV18 to TRBJ1-4; D perhaps matches TRBD1 (5 bases). From germline, CDR1 is KGHSH and CDR2 LQKENI. The CDR3 is 12 amino acids. V was pared by 3 bases and J by 7 bases, with 6 bases between. The CDR3 sequence: CASSPGGEKLFF. The DNA of the CDR3 is TGTGCCAGCTCACCGGGGGGTGAAAAACTGTTTTTT.

The chain has TRBV5-6 and TRBJ2-1, with 9 nucleotides matching TRBD1. Per the germline V gene, CDR1 is SGHDT and CDR2 is YYEEEE. The CDR3 sequence is 14 residues long. With V trimmed by 2 bases and J by 8 bases, 5 bases remained unmatched. CDR3 nucleotides: TGTGCCAGCAGCTTTGGGACAGGGCTATATGAGCAGTTCTTC. This sequence encodes CASSFGTGLYEQFF.

The V call is TRBV14, the J call TRBJ1-1; maybe TRBD1 (5 bases). CDR1 and CDR2 from the germline V gene are SGHDN and FVKESK. V was shortened by 7 bases and J by 1 base, with 13 bases between the two germline ends. CDR3 length: 14 residues. In nucleotides, the CDR3 is TGTGCCAGCAACCGCGGGGGGGAGAACACTGAAGCTTTCTTT. As protein: CASNRGGENTEAFF.

The CDR3 DNA follows: TGTGCCAGCAGCTTAGACAGGTTCGAGCAGTACTTC. It translates to CASSLDRFEQYF. The chain carries TRBV7-8 and TRBJ2-7, with D perhaps matching TRBD1 (5 bases). Trimming pared 1 base from V and 6 bases from J, leaving 7 bases between. The CDR3 is made up of 12 amino acids. Looked up from germline, CDR1 is SGHVS and CDR2 is FQNEAQ. Full variable domain (outside the CDR3, taken from reference TRBV7-8 and TRBJ2-7): GAGVSQSPRYKVAKRGQDVALRCDPISGHVSLFWYQQALGQGPEFLTYFQNEAQLDKSGLPSDRFFAERPEGSVSTLKIQRTQQEDSAVYLCASSLDRFEQYFGPGTRLTVT.

The CDR3 reads CASSPGGKSYNEQFF. CDR3 nucleotide sequence: TGTGCCAGCAGCCCAGGGGGGAAGTCCTACAATGAGCAGTTCTTC. V is TRBV9 and J is TRBJ2-1; tentatively, D is TRBD1 (7 bases). V lost 4 bases and J 1 base, leaving 12 bases between the germline ends. This CDR3 is 15 amino acids long. Germline V CDR1 and CDR2: SGDLS, YYNGEE.

Here the CDR3 DNA reads TGTGCCAGCAGTTTTGTCCAGGGGTCAGATACGCAGTATTTT. Its translation is CASSFVQGSDTQYF. This chain links TRBV28 with TRBJ2-3; D might be TRBD1 (6 bases). V was cut by 3 bases and J by 4 bases, with 11 bases left in between. Per germline, CDR1 MDHEN and CDR2 SYDVKM. CDR3 length: 14 residues.